This T cell receptor beta chain was identified during a study of control samples from healthy donors and cancer patients. The CDR3 length is 12 residues. The V and J ends lost 8 bases and 6 bases respectively, with 11 bases between them. Germline CDR1 and CDR2: MDHEN and SYDVKM. Produced via immunoSEQ multiplex PCR; TCRdb's table is partial and in-frame only. Among 150,000 to 200,000 clones listed, about 91% were seen once. The specimen sequenced was blood. This TCR derives from a woman in her 30s in good health. The chain carries TRBV28 and TRBJ1-5; no reliable D call. CDR3 loop: CASHSSPQPQHF. DNA for the CDR3: TGTGCCAGCCATTCAAGTCCTCAGCCCCAGCATTTT.